This TCR beta chain is from a study of blood T cell repertoires in COVID-19. Notes on this clone: The same CDR3 arises from other DNA sequences in this sample as well.

J was trimmed by 4 bases and V by 6 bases; bases with no gene match: 4. The germline V gene encodes CDR1 MDHEN and CDR2 SYDVKM. This CDR3 region has 14 residues. Libraries were prepared by immunoSEQ multiplex PCR; TCRdb keeps only in-frame clonotypes and omits some of them. The data show about 310,000 clones, roughly 90% seen once. The chain links TRBV28 to TRBJ1-5; 9 bases are shared with TRBD1. The sequencing input was PBMCs or T cells enriched from blood (not recorded which). The TCR sequence derives from a woman aged 18-29 years who had recovered from COVID-19. In nucleotides, the CDR3 is TGTGCCAGCAGCTCTGGACAGGGGAATCAGCCCCAGCATTTT. This encodes CASSSGQGNQPQHF. Full variable domain (outside the CDR3, taken from reference TRBV28 and TRBJ1-5): DVKVTQSSRYLVKRTGEKVFLECVQDMDHENMFWYRQDPGLGLRLIYFSYDVKMKEKGDIPEGYSVSREKKERFSLILESASTNQTSMYLCASSSGQGNQPQHFGDGTRLSIL.